These 9 T cell receptor beta chains were sequenced from one sample in a study of blood T cell repertoires in COVID-19. Assay used: immunoSEQ multiplex PCR; TCRdb lists only in-frame clones, some missing. The sample records fewer than 250,000 clones, about 90% being singletons. Sequencing used peripheral blood. The receptors come from a young man with acute or convalescent COVID-19.

The J gene is TRBJ1-5, the V gene TRBV6-4; the D gene is possibly TRBD1 (5 bases). V lost 5 bases, J lost 1 base, and 12 bases lay in between. The germline V gene has CDR1 MRHNA and CDR2 SNTAGT. The CDR3 is 15 amino acids. In DNA form, the CDR3 reads TGTGCCAGCAGTCCTCAGAAGGGGAGCAATCAGCCCCAGCATTTT. Protein product: CASSPQKGSNQPQHF.

The CDR3: CASSLASGGGGTQYF. In nucleotides, the CDR3 is TGTGCCAGCAGTTTGGCTAGCGGGGGGGGAGGGACCCAGTACTTC. This chain links TRBV28 with TRBJ2-5, with 12 bases that match TRBD2. This CDR3 region has 15 residues. Germline V CDR1 and CDR2: MDHEN, SYDVKM. J gave up 7 bases and V 3 bases, and 6 bases lay outside the gene matches.

This chain uses TRBV30 with TRBJ2-7; D gene uncertain. This CDR3 has 13 amino acids. V gave up 4 bases and J gave up 2 bases, with 12 bases separating them. Looked up from germline, CDR1 is GTSNPN and CDR2 is SVGIG (reference sequence). The CDR3 DNA is TGTGCCTGGACCGCCGGGTACCCCTACGAGCAGTACTTC. It codes for CAWTAGYPYEQYF.

The chain recombines TRBV6-6 with TRBJ1-2; 7 nucleotides match TRBD1. This CDR3 has 12 residues. V gave up 8 bases and J gave up 4 bases; unmatched junction bases: 4. Germline values: CDR1 MNHNY, CDR2 SVGAGI (reference sequence). CDR3 in amino acids: CASGRQGYGYTF. For the CDR3, the DNA is TGTGCCAGCGGGCGACAGGGCTATGGCTACACCTTC.

The chain's CDR3 is CASSARGSYNSPLHF. The CDR3 DNA reads TGCGCCAGCAGCGCCCGGGGCTCCTATAATTCACCCCTCCACTTT. V usage is TRBV5-1 and J usage is TRBJ1-6; no clear D gene. The length of the CDR3 is 15 residues. V lost 4 bases and J lost 0, with 8 bases in between. The V gene's germline CDR1 is SGHRS and CDR2 YFSETQ.

The V gene is TRBV5-1, the J gene TRBJ2-3; maybe TRBD1 (6 bases). The germline V gene encodes CDR1 SGHRS and CDR2 YFSETQ. Deletions cut 6 bases from V and 2 bases from J, with 13 bases between. The CDR3 is 14 residues long. The DNA for the CDR3 is TGCGCCAGCACCACAGGGTCCCTCACAGATACGCAGTATTTT. Protein: CASTTGSLTDTQYF.

Written as DNA, the CDR3 is TGTGCCAGTAAGTTGCGACTAGCGGGGTCCTACAATGAGCAGTTCTTC. Translated, it gives CASKLRLAGSYNEQFF. The chain recombines TRBV19 with TRBJ2-1, with 11 bases matching TRBD2. The V gene end was trimmed by 7 bases and the J gene end by 1 base; junction bases not matched to a gene: 6. This CDR3 has 16 residues. The germline V gene has CDR1 LNHDA and CDR2 SQIVND (reference sequence). The variable domain in full, completed from reference TRBV19 and TRBJ2-1, reads DGGITQSPKYLFRKEGQNVTLSCEQNLNHDAMYWYRQDPGQGLRLIYYSQIVNDFQKGDIAEGYSVSREKKESFPLTVTSAQKNPTAFYLCASKLRLAGSYNEQFFGPGTRLTVL.

The J gene is TRBJ2-2, the V gene TRBV30, with 9 bases matching TRBD1. J was trimmed by 1 base and V by 4 bases; bases with no gene match: 16. There are 19 residues in the CDR3. Germline assignment: CDR1 GTSNPN and CDR2 SVGIG (reference sequence). The CDR3 reads CAWTYTGTGRGGNTGELFF. The CDR3 nucleotides are TGTGCCTGGACCTATACCGGGACAGGGAGAGGGGGGAACACCGGGGAGCTGTTTTTT. Supplemented by reference TRBV30 and TRBJ2-2, the full variable domain reads SQTIHQWPATLVQPVGSPLSLECTVEGTSNPNLYWYRQAAGRGLQLLFYSVGIGQISSEVPQNLSASRPQDRQFILSSKKLLLSDSGFYLCAWTYTGTGRGGNTGELFFGEGSRLTVL.

The rearrangement uses TRBV6-5 and TRBJ2-7; 8 bases line up with TRBD1. Unmatched junction bases numbered 6, after V lost 6 bases and J lost 2 bases. The CDR3 contains 14 residues. Germline CDR1 reads MNHEY; CDR2 reads SVGAGI. CDR3 DNA sequence: TGTGCCAGCAGAAACAGGGGGAGGACCTACGAGCAGTACTTC. Amino acid sequence: CASRNRGRTYEQYF.